This section outlines one T cell receptor (beta chain) sequence together with its context. J was trimmed by 5 bases and V by 1 base; bases with no gene match: 4. The CDR3 length is 15 residues. Germline V gene lookup returns CDR1 SGHAT and CDR2 FQNNGV. Data came from immunoSEQ multiplex PCR; TCRdb stores just in-frame clones and leaves some out. Here the sample spans roughly 19,000 clones, 79% being singletons. This entry comes from a study of OX40 agonist ivuxolimab in advanced cancers. Study at large: Treatment of patients was with ivuxolimab, an agonistic anti-OX40 (CD134) antibody. From about 23 to 85 years was the age range, with a mean of about 54 years, and over 70% were male.

This specimen was CD4+ or CD8+ T cells sorted from blood, taken in a trial of the OX40 agonist ivuxolimab. The TCR sequence derives from an adult with an advanced solid tumor such as melanoma, head and neck, liver or kidney cancer. The chain joins TRBV11-2 to TRBJ1-5, with 8 bases lining up with TRBD1. The CDR3 coding sequence is TGTGCCAGCAGCTTAGGACAGGGGTTACATCAGCCCCAGCATTTT. Encoded protein: CASSLGQGLHQPQHF.